The next 8 T cell receptor beta chains were all read from a single sample in a study of post-analysis software for immune sequencing data. TCR beta cDNA libraries included unique molecular identifiers. In TCRdb, the PCR reads were re-called with MiXCR into one record per CDR3 protein. The repertoire holds fewer than 850,000 distinct CDR3 sequences, approximately 30% seen once, with approximately 0.6% in the top ten. Study-level points and caveats: Included in a set of roughly five TRBV segments more frequent in patients than controls were TRBV5-6, TRBV5-1 and TRBV20-1.

Their specific antigens are unknown. The sample was blood. The receptor source for this set is a girl aged 10-17 years with multiple sclerosis.

This clonotype has just a few counts. This chain connects TRBV6-6 to TRBJ1-2, with 7 positions matching TRBD1. CDR1 MNHNY and CDR2 SVGAGI come from the germline V gene (reference sequence). The CDR3 is made up of 12 amino acids. V trimming: 11 bases; J trimming: 4 bases; junction bases outside the gene matches: 7. CDR3: CASDRTGYGYTF. The CDR3 region has the DNA TGTGCCTCGGACAGGACGGGCTATGGCTACACCTTC.

With respect to this clonotype: A much larger clone lies a single base off, so this may be a read error. The DNA of the CDR3 is TGTGCCACCCATCGGGGGACAGGGCAGCCCGGAGAGACCCAGTACTTC. Amino acid sequence: CATHRGTGQPGETQYF. The chain uses TRBV10-3 and TRBJ2-5, with TRBD1 matching over 9 bases. The CDR3 covers 16 residues. Germline loops: CDR1 ENHRY, CDR2 SYGVKD. After removal of 10 bases from V and 4 bases from J, the junction contained 16 bases not matched to a gene.

Only a few counts were recorded for this clonotype. J is TRBJ2-5 and V is TRBV6-2 or TRBV6-3, with TRBD2 as a possible D gene (6 bases). The J call may be wrong; the DNA end is better matched by TRBJ2-7. Germline loops: CDR1 MNHEY, CDR2 SVGEGT. This CDR3 region has 12 residues. Here the CDR3 reads CASSQAGGEQYF. The CDR3 DNA is TGTGCCAGCAGCCAAGCCGGGGGCGAGCAGTACTTC.

J is TRBJ1-2 and V is TRBV3-1; 7 bases align to TRBD1. Germline CDR1 is LGHDT and CDR2 is YNNKEL (reference sequence). The V segment lost 4 bases and the J segment 8 bases; nucleotides outside the gene matches: 13. This CDR3 has 15 residues. The CDR3 coding sequence is TGTGCCAGCAGCCGCGGGACAGCTACCCGGCGGGGCTACACCTTC. As protein: CASSRGTATRRGYTF. The variable domain in full, completed from reference TRBV3-1 and TRBJ1-2, reads DTAVSQTPKYLVTQMGNDKSIKCEQNLGHDTMYWYKQDSKKFLKIMFSYNNKELIINETVPNRFSPKSPDKAHLNLHINSLELGDSAVYFCASSRGTATRRGYTFGSGTRLTVV.

The rearrangement joins TRBV28 to TRBJ1-2; TRBD1 matches 7 bases. V gave up 5 bases and J gave up 5 bases; unmatched junction bases: 8. The CDR3 contains 14 residues. Germline-derived CDR1 and CDR2 are MDHEN and SYDVKM. CDR3 bases: TGTGCCAGCAGTCCCCCGCGACAGGGTTATGGCTACACCTTC. This gives the protein CASSPPRQGYGYTF.

This clonotype has only a few counts. The V and J genes are TRBV7-9 and TRBJ2-5; D possibly corresponds to TRBD1 (7 bases). Deletions cut 5 bases from V and 5 bases from J, with 18 bases between. Germline V CDR1 and CDR2: SEHNR, FQNEAQ (reference sequence). The CDR3 is made up of 15 amino acids. The DNA for the CDR3 is TGTGCCAGCAGCCTGCAGGGGGGTGGTGGCGAGACCCAGTACTTC. This gives the protein CASSLQGGGGETQYF.

This clonotype was recorded a few times. V is TRBV7-2 and J is TRBJ2-7; possible D gene TRBD2, 6 bases. CDR3 size: 16 residues. The V and J ends lost 3 bases and 6 bases respectively, with 21 bases between them. CDR1 is SGHTA and CDR2 is FQGNSA in the germline V gene. In nucleotides, the CDR3 is TGTGCCAGCAGCTTCGGGGGACGTAACTCCCTAGGCGAGCAGTACTTC. It specifies CASSFGGRNSLGEQYF.

In its sample, this clonotype was seen a few times. CDR3 region: CASSFLQGSATGELFF. CDR3 coding DNA: TGTGCCAGCAGTTTCCTTCAGGGGTCGGCCACCGGGGAGCTGTTTTTT. This chain joins TRBV28 and TRBJ2-2; maybe TRBD1 (6 bases). V was trimmed by 3 bases and J by 4 bases, leaving 15 bases between them. Germline assignment: CDR1 MDHEN and CDR2 SYDVKM. The CDR3 covers 16 residues.